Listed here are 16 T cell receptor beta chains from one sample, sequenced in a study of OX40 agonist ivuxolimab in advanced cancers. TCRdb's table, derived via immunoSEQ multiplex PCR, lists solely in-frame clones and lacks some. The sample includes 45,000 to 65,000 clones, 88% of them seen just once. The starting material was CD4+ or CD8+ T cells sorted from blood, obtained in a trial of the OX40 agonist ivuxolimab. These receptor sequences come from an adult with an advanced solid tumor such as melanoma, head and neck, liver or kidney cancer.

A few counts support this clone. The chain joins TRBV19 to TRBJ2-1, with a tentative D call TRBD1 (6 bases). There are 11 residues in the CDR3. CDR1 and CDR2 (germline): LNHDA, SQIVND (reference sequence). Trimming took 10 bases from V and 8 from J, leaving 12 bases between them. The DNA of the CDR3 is TGTGCCATTGGGTCAGGGGATGAGCAGTTCTTC. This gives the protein CAIGSGDEQFF.

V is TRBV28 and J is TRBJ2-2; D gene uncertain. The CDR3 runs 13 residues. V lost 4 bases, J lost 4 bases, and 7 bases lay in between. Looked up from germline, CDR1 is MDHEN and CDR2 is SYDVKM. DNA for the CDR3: TGTGCCAGCAGTTGGAGTCCCACCGGGGAGCTGTTTTTT. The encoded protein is CASSWSPTGELFF.

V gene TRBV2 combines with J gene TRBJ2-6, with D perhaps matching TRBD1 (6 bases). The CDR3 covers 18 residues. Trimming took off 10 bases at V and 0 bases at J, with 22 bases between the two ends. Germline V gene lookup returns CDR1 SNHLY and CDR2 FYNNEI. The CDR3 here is CANLIQGPLSSGANVLTF. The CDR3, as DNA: TGTGCCAACTTAATACAGGGTCCCCTAAGCTCTGGGGCCAACGTCCTGACTTTC. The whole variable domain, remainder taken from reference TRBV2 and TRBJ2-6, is EPEVTQTPSHQVTQMGQEVILRCVPISNHLYFYWYRQILGQKVEFLVSFYNNEISEKSEIFDDQFSVERPDGSNFTLKIRSTKLEDSAMYFCANLIQGPLSSGANVLTFGAGSRLTVL.

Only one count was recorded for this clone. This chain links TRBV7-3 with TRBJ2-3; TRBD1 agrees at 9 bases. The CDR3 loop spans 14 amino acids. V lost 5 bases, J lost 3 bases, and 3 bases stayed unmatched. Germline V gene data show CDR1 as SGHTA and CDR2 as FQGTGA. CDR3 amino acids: CASSRGQGTDTQYF. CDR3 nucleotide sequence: TGTGCCAGCAGCCGAGGACAGGGGACAGATACGCAGTATTTT.

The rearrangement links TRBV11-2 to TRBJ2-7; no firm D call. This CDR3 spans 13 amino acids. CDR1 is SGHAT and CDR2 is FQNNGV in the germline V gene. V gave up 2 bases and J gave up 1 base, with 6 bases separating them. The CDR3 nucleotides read TGTGCCAGCAGCTTACGTGGATCCTACGAGCAGTACTTC. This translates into CASSLRGSYEQYF. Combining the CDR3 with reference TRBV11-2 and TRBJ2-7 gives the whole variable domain EAGVAQSPRYKIIEKRQSVAFWCNPISGHATLYWYQQILGQGPKLLIQFQNNGVVDDSQLPKDRFSAERLKGVDSTLKIQPAKLEDSAVYLCASSLRGSYEQYFGPGTRLTVT.

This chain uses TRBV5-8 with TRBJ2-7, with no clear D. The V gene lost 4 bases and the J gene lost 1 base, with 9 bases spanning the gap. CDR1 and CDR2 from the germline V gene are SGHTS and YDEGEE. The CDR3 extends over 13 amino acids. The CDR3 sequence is CASSVRVSYEQYF. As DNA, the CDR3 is TGTGCCAGCAGCGTTCGGGTGTCCTACGAGCAGTACTTC.

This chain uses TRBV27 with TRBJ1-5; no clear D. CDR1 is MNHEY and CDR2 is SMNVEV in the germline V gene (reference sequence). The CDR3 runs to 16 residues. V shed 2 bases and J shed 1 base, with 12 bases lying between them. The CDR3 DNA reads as TGTGCCAGCAGTTTAATGGCCGGGTCGAGCAATCAGCCCCAGCATTTT. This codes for CASSLMAGSSNQPQHF.

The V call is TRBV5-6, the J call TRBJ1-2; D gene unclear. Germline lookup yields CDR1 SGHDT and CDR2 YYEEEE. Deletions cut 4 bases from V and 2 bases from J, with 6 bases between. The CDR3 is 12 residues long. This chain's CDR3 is CASSGDNYGYTF. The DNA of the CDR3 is TGTGCCAGCAGCGGAGACAACTATGGCTACACCTTC.

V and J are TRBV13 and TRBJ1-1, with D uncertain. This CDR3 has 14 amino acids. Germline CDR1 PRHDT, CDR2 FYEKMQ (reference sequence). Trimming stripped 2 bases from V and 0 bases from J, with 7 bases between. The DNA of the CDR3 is TGTGCCAGCAGCTTACTCGAAATGAACACTGAAGCTTTCTTT. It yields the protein CASSLLEMNTEAFF.

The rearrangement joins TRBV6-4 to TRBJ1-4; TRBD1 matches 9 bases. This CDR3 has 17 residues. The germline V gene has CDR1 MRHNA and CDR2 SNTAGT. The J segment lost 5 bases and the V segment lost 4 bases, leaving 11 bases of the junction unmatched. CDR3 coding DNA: TGTGCCAGCAGTGGGGACAGGGCTTATCCCTCCAATGAAAAACTGTTTTTT. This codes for CASSGDRAYPSNEKLFF.

The chain's CDR3 is CASSLAGQGGGNEQFF. DNA for the CDR3: TGTGCCAGCAGCTTGGCCGGACAGGGTGGAGGCAATGAGCAGTTCTTC. This chain uses TRBV5-5 with TRBJ2-1; 8 bases line up with TRBD1. Trimming removed 0 bases from V and 6 bases from J; junction bases left unmatched: 8. CDR1 is SGHKS and CDR2 is YYEKEE in the germline V gene (reference sequence). This CDR3 comprises 16 residues.

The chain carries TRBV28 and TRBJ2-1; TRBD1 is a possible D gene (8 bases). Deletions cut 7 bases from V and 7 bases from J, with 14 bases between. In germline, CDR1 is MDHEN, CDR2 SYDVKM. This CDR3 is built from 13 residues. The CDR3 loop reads CASKEQGGNEQFF. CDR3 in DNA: TGTGCCAGCAAAGAACAGGGGGGGAATGAGCAGTTCTTC.

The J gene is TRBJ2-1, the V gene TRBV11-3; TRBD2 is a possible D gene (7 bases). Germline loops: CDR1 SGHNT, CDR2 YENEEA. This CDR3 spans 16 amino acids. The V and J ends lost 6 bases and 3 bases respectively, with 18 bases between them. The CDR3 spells CASSDRGGGDYNEQFF. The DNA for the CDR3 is TGTGCCAGCAGTGATAGAGGGGGGGGAGACTACAATGAGCAGTTCTTC.

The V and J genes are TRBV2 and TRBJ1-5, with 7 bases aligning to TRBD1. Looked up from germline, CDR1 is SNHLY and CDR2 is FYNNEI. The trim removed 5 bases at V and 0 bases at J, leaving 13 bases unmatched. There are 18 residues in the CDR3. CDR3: CASSTRDSEHYSNQPQHF. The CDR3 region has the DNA TGTGCCAGCAGTACCCGGGACAGCGAACATTATAGCAATCAGCCCCAGCATTTT.

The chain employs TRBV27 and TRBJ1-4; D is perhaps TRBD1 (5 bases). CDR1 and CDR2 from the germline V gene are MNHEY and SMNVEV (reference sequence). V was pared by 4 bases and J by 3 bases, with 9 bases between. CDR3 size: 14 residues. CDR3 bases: TGTGCCAGCAGTTCCTCCAGGGCTAATGAAAAACTGTTTTTT. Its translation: CASSSSRANEKLFF.

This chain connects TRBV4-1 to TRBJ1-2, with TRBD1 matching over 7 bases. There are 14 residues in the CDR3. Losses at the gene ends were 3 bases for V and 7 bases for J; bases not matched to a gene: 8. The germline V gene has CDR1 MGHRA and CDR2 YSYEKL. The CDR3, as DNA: TGCGCCAGCAGCCACCCGGCAGGGGGTGGTGGCTACACCTTC. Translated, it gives CASSHPAGGGGYTF.